The 32 T cell receptor beta chains in this list originate from one sample, sequenced in a study of blood T cell repertoires in COVID-19. Here immunoSEQ multiplex PCR was the method, and the copy in TCRdb shows in-frame clones only, minus some. The sample holds roughly 260,000 clones; about 87% are singletons and the top ten take around 2.5%. Input material: peripheral blood. The receptors stem from a woman aged 45 to 65 with acute or convalescent COVID-19.

The rearrangement uses TRBV6-2 or TRBV6-3 and TRBJ1-6, with D maybe TRBD1 (5 bases). The CDR3 contains 14 residues. The V gene lost 4 bases and the J gene lost 5 bases, with 9 bases spanning the gap. Germline V gene lookup returns CDR1 MNHEY and CDR2 SVGEGT. The CDR3 loop reads CASSFRADNSPLHF. Written as DNA, the CDR3 is TGTGCCAGCAGTTTCAGGGCGGATAATTCACCCCTCCACTTT.

The chain carries TRBV28 and TRBJ1-4; 7 bases match TRBD1. The germline gives CDR1 MDHEN, CDR2 SYDVKM. CDR3 length: 14 residues. V shed 6 bases and J 8 bases; nucleotides not matched to a gene: 9. In DNA form, the CDR3 reads TGTGCCAGCAGCCAACAGGGGACGGGAGAAAAACTGTTTTTT. Protein product: CASSQQGTGEKLFF.

The chain links TRBV27 to TRBJ2-7; 10 nucleotides agree with TRBD2. The junction had 6 bases not matched to a gene; V was cut back by 3 bases and J by 7 bases. Germline CDR1 and CDR2: MNHEY and SMNVEV (reference sequence). This CDR3 contains 14 residues. Here the CDR3 reads CASSFLAGAGEQYF. The CDR3 DNA reads TGTGCCAGCAGTTTCCTAGCGGGAGCGGGGGAGCAGTACTTC.

V and J are TRBV2 and TRBJ2-7, with 8 bases fitting TRBD2. V shed 6 bases, J shed 5 bases, and the junction held 6 bases outside the gene matches. Per the germline V gene, CDR1 is SNHLY and CDR2 is FYNNEI. The CDR3 covers 13 residues. DNA of the CDR3: TGTGCCAGCAGGGCCCTAGCGGGCCACGAGCAGTACTTC. As protein: CASRALAGHEQYF.

The chain couples TRBV9 to TRBJ2-7; tentatively, D is TRBD1 (6 bases). The germline V and J ends were trimmed by 4 bases and 0 bases, with 14 bases remaining between them. Germline V CDR1 and CDR2: SGDLS, YYNGEE. The CDR3 has 15 residues. The CDR3 is CASSPGVTFSYEQYF. The CDR3, as DNA: TGTGCCAGCAGCCCAGGGGTAACCTTCTCCTACGAGCAGTACTTC.

The chain links TRBV11-2 to TRBJ1-1, with 7 nucleotides matching TRBD1. Germline CDR1 and CDR2: SGHAT and FQNNGV. V was clipped by 6 bases and J by 10 bases; unmatched bases: 14. The CDR3 sequence is 14 residues long. In DNA, the CDR3 is TGTGCCAGCAGAAATACAGGGGTCATGTTATCAGCTTTCTTT. Encoded protein: CASRNTGVMLSAFF.

The V and J genes are TRBV28 and TRBJ1-1; 7 positions match TRBD1. The V and J ends lost 3 bases and 7 bases, in that order; junction bases with no gene match: 8. Germline V gene lookup returns CDR1 MDHEN and CDR2 SYDVKM. The CDR3 is made up of 14 amino acids. The CDR3 sequence: CASSFLGGGDEAFF. DNA for the CDR3: TGTGCCAGCAGTTTCCTAGGGGGCGGGGATGAAGCTTTCTTT. Full variable domain (missing parts from reference TRBV28 and TRBJ1-1): DVKVTQSSRYLVKRTGEKVFLECVQDMDHENMFWYRQDPGLGLRLIYFSYDVKMKEKGDIPEGYSVSREKKERFSLILESASTNQTSMYLCASSFLGGGDEAFFGQGTRLTVV.

The V and J genes are TRBV19 and TRBJ1-5; D may be TRBD1 (5 bases). The CDR3 contains 14 residues. Per germline, CDR1 LNHDA and CDR2 SQIVND (reference sequence). The V end lost 10 bases, the J end lost 4 bases, and 17 bases lay between the germline ends. CDR3 sequence (DNA): TGTGCCATTTCATCGGACATCATTAATCAGCCCCAGCATTTT. Its protein is CAISSDIINQPQHF.

The chain joins TRBV5-1 to TRBJ2-7; the match to TRBD2 covers 13 bases. The CDR3 sequence is 16 residues long. The V gene's germline CDR1 is SGHRS and CDR2 YFSETQ. The V and J ends lost 4 bases and 0 bases, in that order; junction bases with no gene match: 4. In DNA, the CDR3 is TGCGCCAGCAGCACAGGGACTAGCGGGATCTCCTACGAGCAGTACTTC. Translated: CASSTGTSGISYEQYF.

The chain has TRBV25-1 and TRBJ1-4, with TRBD1 matching 11 bases. Germline-derived CDR1 and CDR2 are MGHDK and SYGVNS. This CDR3 region has 16 residues. J gave up 8 bases and V 3 bases, and 8 bases lay outside the gene matches. CDR3 in amino acids: CASSDPGQGAREKLFF. In nucleotides, the CDR3 is TGTGCCAGCAGTGACCCAGGACAGGGGGCCCGGGAAAAACTGTTTTTT.

This clone appeared many times. The chain links TRBV25-1 to TRBJ1-2; TRBD1 agrees at 9 bases. This CDR3 spans 15 amino acids. Germline V gives CDR1 MGHDK, CDR2 SYGVNS. The junction had 5 bases not matched to a gene; V was cut back by 1 base and J by 5 bases. This CDR3 is CASSESGQGGYGYTF. In DNA, the CDR3 is TGTGCCAGCAGTGAATCGGGACAGGGCGGATATGGCTACACCTTC.

With respect to this clone: This same CDR3 is encoded by further DNA sequences in the sample. The V gene is TRBV9, the J gene TRBJ1-2; no clear D. The germline CDR1 and CDR2 sequences are SGDLS and YYNGEE. The CDR3 has 15 amino acids. With 0 bases removed from V and 2 bases from J, the gap between germline ends came to 11 bases. The CDR3 coding sequence is TGTGCCAGCAGCGTAGGGTCAGGAAGGAACTATGGCTACACCTTC. This codes for CASSVGSGRNYGYTF.

The chain links TRBV27 to TRBJ2-2, with 7 bases aligning to TRBD2. This CDR3 is 17 amino acids long. V lost 4 bases and J lost 5; bases outside the gene matches: 13. Looked up from germline, CDR1 is MNHEY and CDR2 is SMNVEV (reference sequence). CDR3 loop: CASSSHGLVKGTGELFF. The DNA for the CDR3 is TGTGCCAGCAGTTCTCACGGACTAGTAAAAGGAACCGGGGAGCTGTTTTTT.

The chain combines TRBV18 with TRBJ1-1; 9 bases agree with TRBD1. V dropped 8 bases and J dropped 3; count of bases not matched to a gene: 7. This CDR3 spans 14 amino acids. Germline loops: CDR1 KGHSH, CDR2 LQKENI. CDR3 sequence reads: CASTKTGGDTEAFF. In DNA form, the CDR3 reads TGTGCCAGCACCAAAACAGGGGGCGACACTGAAGCTTTCTTT.

This clone was detected only a few times. The chain has TRBV28 and TRBJ1-1; 9 bases are a match to TRBD1. This CDR3 region has 15 residues. CDR1 is MDHEN, CDR2 SYDVKM, per germline. The J segment lost 3 bases and the V segment lost 5 bases, leaving 7 bases of the junction unmatched. The CDR3 reads CASSQPGQGYTEAFF. In DNA, the CDR3 is TGTGCCAGCAGTCAACCGGGACAGGGTTACACTGAAGCTTTCTTT.

The chain couples TRBV28 to TRBJ2-7, with TRBD1 matching over 9 bases. CDR3 length: 17 residues. Looked up from germline, CDR1 is MDHEN and CDR2 is SYDVKM. Losses at the gene ends were 2 bases for V and 2 bases for J; bases not matched to a gene: 10. CDR3 loop: CASSLAHTGGITYEQYF. CDR3 sequence (DNA): TGTGCCAGCAGTTTAGCACACACAGGGGGCATAACCTACGAGCAGTACTTC. The whole variable domain, remainder taken from reference TRBV28 and TRBJ2-7, is DVKVTQSSRYLVKRTGEKVFLECVQDMDHENMFWYRQDPGLGLRLIYFSYDVKMKEKGDIPEGYSVSREKKERFSLILESASTNQTSMYLCASSLAHTGGITYEQYFGPGTRLTVT.

The chain recombines TRBV3-1 (or the pseudogene TRBV3-2) with TRBJ2-5, with 9 nucleotides matching TRBD2. The CDR3 is 16 residues long. V shed 0 bases and J 5 bases; nucleotides not matched to a gene: 7. The V gene's germline CDR1 is LGHDT and CDR2 YNNKEL (reference sequence). The chain's CDR3 is CASSQDGGLALETQYF. CDR3 DNA: TGTGCCAGCAGCCAAGATGGCGGACTAGCGCTGGAGACCCAGTACTTC.

The J gene is TRBJ1-4, the V gene TRBV28, with D possibly being TRBD1 (6 bases). The length of the CDR3 is 14 residues. CDR1 MDHEN and CDR2 SYDVKM come from the germline V gene. Trimming took 6 bases from V and 5 from J, leaving 13 bases between them. CDR3 in DNA: TGTGCCAGCAGCTACAGGGCTATCAATGAAAAACTGTTTTTT. Protein: CASSYRAINEKLFF.

The V call is TRBV19, the J call TRBJ1-4, with D perhaps TRBD1 (6 bases). This CDR3 contains 13 residues. CDR1 and CDR2 (germline): LNHDA, SQIVND (reference sequence). V dropped 4 bases and J dropped 8 bases, with 11 bases sitting between them. In nucleotides, the CDR3 is TGTGCCAGTAGTAAGACAGGCGGGGAAAAACTGTTTTTT. Translating gives CASSKTGGEKLFF.

This chain joins TRBV7-2 and TRBJ2-2; no clear D gene. The CDR3 spans 16 residues. Trimming took off 0 bases at V and 0 bases at J, with 8 bases between the two ends. In germline, CDR1 is SGHTA, CDR2 FQGNSA. CDR3 amino acids: CASSLAMTPNTGELFF. In nucleotides, the CDR3 is TGTGCCAGCAGCTTAGCGATGACTCCGAACACCGGGGAGCTGTTTTTT.

The chain recombines TRBV28 with TRBJ2-1; the D gene is possibly TRBD2 (6 bases). The length of the CDR3 is 16 residues. Trimming pared 7 bases from V and 0 bases from J, leaving 16 bases between. In germline, CDR1 is MDHEN, CDR2 SYDVKM. The CDR3 DNA reads as TGTGCCAGCAAACAAGCGGGCCTAAGCTCCTACAATGAGCAGTTCTTC. Translating it yields CASKQAGLSSYNEQFF.

The chain links TRBV19 to TRBJ1-5; D perhaps matches TRBD1 (5 bases). The CDR3 loop spans 14 amino acids. Germline V gene data show CDR1 as LNHDA and CDR2 as SQIVND (reference sequence). V dropped 7 bases and J dropped 7 bases, with 17 bases sitting between them. Here the CDR3 reads CASTSTGAGQPQHF. In DNA, the CDR3 is TGTGCCAGTACATCTACAGGAGCAGGACAGCCCCAGCATTTT.

The chain couples TRBV7-2 to TRBJ1-2, with TRBD1 identical over 10 bases. CDR1 and CDR2 (germline): SGHTA, FQGNSA. The CDR3 extends over 15 amino acids. J gave up 8 bases and V 5 bases, and 11 bases lay outside the gene matches. This CDR3 is CASSPDRQGARGYTF. DNA of the CDR3: TGTGCCAGCAGCCCCGACCGACAGGGGGCGAGAGGCTACACCTTC.

A few counts support this clone. In DNA, the CDR3 is TGCGCCAGCAGCTTGCGCCCAGGACAGGGGGTGAACACCGGGGAGCTGTTTTTT. Protein sequence: CASSLRPGQGVNTGELFF. The gene calls are TRBV5-1 and TRBJ2-2; TRBD1 matches 10 bases. The CDR3 extends over 18 amino acids. The trim removed 1 base at V and 1 base at J, leaving 7 bases unmatched. CDR1 and CDR2 (germline): SGHRS, YFSETQ.

This rearrangement joins TRBV19 to TRBJ1-2, with a weak D call TRBD1 (5 bases). This CDR3 contains 13 residues. The ends were cut back, 7 bases at V and 2 bases at J, with 11 bases in the middle. Germline-derived CDR1 and CDR2 are LNHDA and SQIVND (reference sequence). The CDR3 sequence is CASMPRVNYGYTF. As DNA, the CDR3 is TGTGCCAGTATGCCCAGGGTGAACTATGGCTACACCTTC. Looking up the rest from reference TRBV19 and TRBJ1-2 gives the full variable domain: DGGITQSPKYLFRKEGQNVTLSCEQNLNHDAMYWYRQDPGQGLRLIYYSQIVNDFQKGDIAEGYSVSREKKESFPLTVTSAQKNPTAFYLCASMPRVNYGYTFGSGTRLTVV.

The rearrangement links TRBV9 to TRBJ2-7; 7 bases are shared with TRBD1. The CDR3 loop spans 15 amino acids. Trimming took 0 bases from V and 0 from J; bases not matched to a gene: 3. CDR1 is SGDLS and CDR2 is YYNGEE in the germline V gene. Here the CDR3 reads CASSVDAGGSYEQYF. In DNA, the CDR3 is TGTGCCAGCAGCGTAGATGCAGGGGGCTCCTACGAGCAGTACTTC.

The J gene is TRBJ1-2, the V gene TRBV28, with D perhaps matching TRBD1 (5 bases). Germline CDR1 reads MDHEN; CDR2 reads SYDVKM. V lost 7 bases and J 0 bases, leaving 15 bases between the germline ends. The CDR3 has 15 residues. The CDR3 is CASTGQGTTNYGYTF. CDR3 bases: TGTGCCAGCACGGGCCAGGGTACCACTAACTATGGCTACACCTTC.

The chain recombines TRBV27 with TRBJ1-2; 10 positions agree with TRBD1. CDR3 size: 16 residues. Germline V gene lookup returns CDR1 MNHEY and CDR2 SMNVEV (reference sequence). V lost 5 bases and J lost 4; bases outside the gene matches: 10. The CDR3 reads CASSADGTGERYGYTF. The CDR3 nucleotides are TGTGCCAGCAGTGCAGATGGGACAGGGGAACGCTATGGCTACACCTTC.

The V and J genes are TRBV13 and TRBJ2-7, with D possibly being TRBD2 (6 bases). Germline V lookup: CDR1 PRHDT, CDR2 FYEKMQ (reference sequence). The germline V and J ends were trimmed by 5 bases and 2 bases, with 10 bases remaining between them. The CDR3 totals 13 residues. The CDR3 DNA follows: TGTGCCAGCAGCCCCCGGACTACCTACGAGCAGTACTTC. Protein product: CASSPRTTYEQYF.

This chain links TRBV5-6 with TRBJ1-4; D may be TRBD1 (5 bases). Germline V gives CDR1 SGHDT, CDR2 YYEEEE. This CDR3 region has 16 residues. The V end lost 4 bases, the J end lost 2 bases, and 15 bases lay between the germline ends. The CDR3 region is CASSKHVGGTNEKLFF. CDR3 nucleotides: TGTGCCAGCAGCAAACACGTGGGGGGGACTAATGAAAAACTGTTTTTT.

This rearrangement joins TRBV19 to TRBJ2-3; TRBD2 aligns across 8 bases. J was trimmed by 0 bases and V by 2 bases; bases with no gene match: 19. This CDR3 has 21 residues. The germline gives CDR1 LNHDA, CDR2 SQIVND (reference sequence). The CDR3 loop reads CASSIMHVGGRPISSTDTQYF. The CDR3, as DNA: TGTGCCAGTAGTATAATGCATGTCGGCGGGAGGCCCATAAGTAGCACAGATACGCAGTATTTT.

The chain links TRBV27 to TRBJ1-5, with 10 bases matching TRBD1. This CDR3 comprises 16 residues. Germline V gene sequence: CDR1 MNHEY, CDR2 SMNVEV (reference sequence). After removal of 6 bases from V and 7 bases from J, the junction contained 12 bases not matched to a gene. Here the CDR3 DNA reads TGTGCCAGCAGCCGCGATGGACAGGGGGTAAGGCAGCCCCAGCATTTT. Amino acids: CASSRDGQGVRQPQHF.